The entry below describes one T cell receptor beta chain. The antigen is undetermined. The record originates from a study of OX40 agonist ivuxolimab in advanced cancers. Whole-study context: The treatment was a fully human IgG2 OX40 agonist, ivuxolimab. Points from the study as a whole: Antigen specificity remained undetermined for the expanded peripheral T cells. The average count of expanded clones was higher among CD8+ T cells than among CD4+. The CD4+ and CD8+ T cells in the blood had expanded clonally by week 6 at 0.1 to 3.0 mg/kg.

Clones were sequenced by immunoSEQ multiplex PCR, and TCRdb holds only the in-frame ones, with some missing. The sample has tens of thousands of clones, roughly 89% seen once; the top ten hold approximately 0.35%. The TCR comes from an adult with an advanced solid tumor such as melanoma, head and neck, liver or kidney cancer. The material sequenced was CD4+ or CD8+ T cells sorted from blood, taken in a trial of the OX40 agonist ivuxolimab.

The CDR3, as DNA: TGCGCCAGCAGCCAAGCATTACGATCTGGAAACACCATATATTTT. Translated: CASSQALRSGNTIYF. The chain uses TRBV4-3 and TRBJ1-3, with no clear D. The CDR3 length is 15 residues. Trimming cost V 1 base and J 1 base, with 8 bases left between them. Germline CDR1 reads LGHNA; CDR2 reads YSLEER.